Sequencing of this T cell receptor beta chain was carried out in a study of technical replicates of blood from a handful of donors. Clones were sequenced by immunoSEQ multiplex PCR, and TCRdb holds only the in-frame ones, with some missing. The data contain around 80,000 clones, 95% to 98% of them singletons. V gave up 1 base and J gave up 0 bases, with 12 bases separating them. CDR1 is LGHNT, CDR2 FRNRAP, per germline. The CDR3 covers 16 residues. The material sequenced was T cells isolated from PBMCs. The rearrangement links TRBV12-5 to TRBJ2-5; perhaps TRBD1 as D (5 bases). The receptor's source is a human donor in good health. CDR3 amino acids: CASGLADSAYQETQYF. The DNA of the CDR3 is TGTGCTAGTGGTTTGGCCGACAGTGCATACCAAGAGACCCAGTACTTC.